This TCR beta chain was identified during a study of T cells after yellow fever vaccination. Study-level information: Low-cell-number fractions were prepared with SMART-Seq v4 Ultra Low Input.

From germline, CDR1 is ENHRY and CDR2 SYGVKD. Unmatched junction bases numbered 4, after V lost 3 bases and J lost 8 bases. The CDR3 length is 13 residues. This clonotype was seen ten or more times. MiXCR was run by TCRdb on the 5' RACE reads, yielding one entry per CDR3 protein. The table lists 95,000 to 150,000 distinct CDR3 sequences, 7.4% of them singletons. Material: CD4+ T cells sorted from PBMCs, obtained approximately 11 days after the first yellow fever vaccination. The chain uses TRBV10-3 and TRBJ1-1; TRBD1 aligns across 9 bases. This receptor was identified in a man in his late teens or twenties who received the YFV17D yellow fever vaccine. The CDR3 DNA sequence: TGTGCCATCAGTGATAGACAGGGGGGAGAAGCTTTCTTT. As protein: CAISDRQGGEAFF.